This record concerns one T cell receptor beta chain sequence. What it binds is unknown. Researchers ran the PCR with 60 Vbeta and 13 Jbeta primers. Sequencing was performed with immunoSEQ multiplex PCR; in TCRdb, only in-frame clones are kept and a portion is missing. The sample lists under 200,000 clones; around 77% were seen once. Germline-derived CDR1 and CDR2 are MNHEY and SMNVEV (reference sequence). CDR3 size: 16 residues. V was pared by 3 bases and J by 2 bases, with 14 bases between. This sample is part of a study of cytomegalovirus exposure and HLA in healthy donors. Study-level background: In an earlier analysis, 95 million to 140 million unique TCR beta sequences were found from 200 million or so T cells.

Broader study findings: A later analysis linked a missense DCLRE1C variant to TCR beta V- and J-gene trimming.

This chain joins TRBV27 and TRBJ2-1; D may be TRBD2 (5 bases). The sequence came from a man aged 60-69 years in good health and CMV-seronegative. The sequencing sample was made of PBMCs. This CDR3 reads CASSLHGGFPYNEQFF. The CDR3 region has the DNA TGTGCCAGCAGTTTGCATGGCGGGTTCCCCTACAATGAGCAGTTCTTC.